One and the same sample provided the 15 T cell receptor beta chains below, sequenced in a study of T-cell reconstitution after alpha-beta-depleted transplantation in children. The library targeted TCRbeta and was prepared with unique molecular identifiers. Via MiXCR, TCRdb re-called the PCR reads, giving one row per CDR3 protein. The data contain hundreds of thousands of distinct CDR3 sequences, around 13% of them singletons. Source: PBMCs, taken before TCRalphabeta/CD19-depleted stem cell transplant. These receptors were obtained from a girl under 10 years old with congenital amegakaryocytic thrombocytopenia, due to receive a stem cell transplant.

This clonotype came up many times. The rearrangement links TRBV5-5 to TRBJ2-7, with D possibly TRBD1 on 6 matching bases. The CDR3 runs to 15 residues. Per germline, CDR1 SGHKS and CDR2 YYEKEE (reference sequence). V was clipped by 4 bases and J by 3 bases, with 17 bases between them. Here the CDR3 DNA reads TGTGCCAGCAGCCTTCTGTTACAGGGATACTACGAGCAGTACTTC. It translates to CASSLLLQGYYEQYF.

This clonotype appeared a few times. The chain uses TRBV7-2 and TRBJ2-1, with 9 bases identical to TRBD2. Germline CDR1 reads SGHTA; CDR2 reads FQGNSA. This CDR3 comprises 14 residues. Trimming at V came to 6 bases and at J to 8 bases, leaving 8 bases not matched to a gene. The CDR3 here is CASRTAGGWDEQFF. In DNA form, the CDR3 reads TGTGCCAGCAGGACAGCGGGGGGATGGGATGAGCAGTTCTTC.

This clonotype has ten or more counts. This sequence joins TRBV29-1 and TRBJ2-5; D not resolved. The CDR3 extends over 11 amino acids. V lost 2 bases, J lost 2 bases, and 3 bases lay in between. Germline lookup yields CDR1 SQVTM and CDR2 ANQGSEA. The CDR3: CSVEWQETQYF. The DNA of the CDR3 is TGCAGCGTTGAATGGCAAGAGACCCAGTACTTC.

This clonotype was seen ten or more times. J is TRBJ1-5 and V is TRBV15; unclear D gene. This CDR3 contains 15 residues. CDR1 and CDR2 from the germline V gene are LNHNV and YYDKDF (reference sequence). The ends were cut back, 5 bases at V and 0 bases at J, with 11 bases in the middle. CDR3: CATSSGLDSNQPQHF. Here the CDR3 DNA reads TGTGCCACCAGCTCTGGTCTAGATAGCAATCAGCCCCAGCATTTT. Combining the CDR3 with reference TRBV15 and TRBJ1-5 gives the whole variable domain DAMVIQNPRYQVTQFGKPVTLSCSQTLNHNVMYWYQQKSSQAPKLLFHYYDKDFNNEADTPDNFQSRRPNTSFCFLDIRSPGLGDTAMYLCATSSGLDSNQPQHFGDGTRLSIL.

The table lists this clonotype with many counts. The gene calls are TRBV5-1 and TRBJ2-1; D unresolved. Germline values: CDR1 SGHRS, CDR2 YFSETQ. Between the trimmed V and J ends, which lost 3 bases and 8 bases, there was a span of 15 bases. The CDR3 is 14 amino acids. Written as DNA, the CDR3 is TGCGCCAGCAGCTACGGAAGCCCGCGGTATGAGCAGTTCTTC. Its translation is CASSYGSPRYEQFF.

This clonotype was seen a few times. The rearrangement links TRBV29-1 to TRBJ2-5; TRBD1 matches 7 bases. The germline gives CDR1 SQVTM, CDR2 ANQGSEA. The J segment lost 5 bases and the V segment lost 6 bases, leaving 15 bases of the junction unmatched. The CDR3 totals 15 residues. In nucleotides, the CDR3 is TGCAGCGTCGCCTCCGTGTCAGGGGGTGTGGAGACCCAGTACTTC. Its translation is CSVASVSGGVETQYF.

There are many counts of this clonotype. The chain joins TRBV10-2 to TRBJ1-1, with TRBD1 identical over 10 bases. The CDR3 consists of 14 residues. V lost 8 bases, J lost 1 base, and 4 bases stayed unmatched. Germline CDR1 reads WSHSY; CDR2 reads SAAADI. This CDR3 is CASGDRGQNTEAFF. CDR3 nucleotide sequence: TGCGCCAGCGGGGACAGGGGTCAGAACACTGAAGCTTTCTTT.

This clonotype occurred a few times. The rearrangement links TRBV20-1 to TRBJ1-1, with D unclear. From germline, CDR1 is DFQATT and CDR2 SNEGSKA (reference sequence). The CDR3 has 15 amino acids. V dropped 6 bases and J dropped 0 bases, with 17 bases sitting between them. The CDR3 loop reads CSAIERRGMNTEAFF. The CDR3 DNA is TGCAGTGCCATCGAGAGACGGGGAATGAACACTGAAGCTTTCTTT.

The V gene is TRBV28, the J gene TRBJ2-1; 11 bases line up with TRBD1. The V gene end was trimmed by 10 bases and the J gene end by 7 bases; junction bases not matched to a gene: 6. From germline, CDR1 is MDHEN and CDR2 SYDVKM. The CDR3 extends over 13 amino acids. CDR3 amino acids: CAIPGQGGNEQFF. DNA for the CDR3: TGTGCCATCCCGGGACAGGGGGGGAATGAGCAGTTCTTC.

V and J are TRBV7-2 and TRBJ2-1, with a weak D call TRBD1 (6 bases). Germline assignment: CDR1 SGHTA and CDR2 FQGNSA. V was shortened by 3 bases and J by 6 bases, with 12 bases between the two germline ends. The CDR3 contains 14 residues. CDR3 sequence: CASSLYRTANEQFF. DNA of the CDR3: TGTGCCAGCAGCTTGTACCGGACAGCCAATGAGCAGTTCTTC.

This clonotype was found many times. The chain links TRBV15 to TRBJ2-2; D possibly corresponds to TRBD1 (5 bases). Per germline, CDR1 LNHNV and CDR2 YYDKDF (reference sequence). V shed 1 base and J shed 5 bases, with 8 bases lying between them. This CDR3 has 14 residues. CDR3 sequence reads: CATSRVPGTGELFF. CDR3 bases: TGTGCCACCAGCAGAGTTCCAGGGACCGGGGAGCTGTTTTTT.

The rearrangement uses TRBV15 and TRBJ2-7; D uncertain. Germline loops: CDR1 LNHNV, CDR2 YYDKDF (reference sequence). CDR3 length: 14 amino acids. V lost 3 bases, J lost 2 bases, and 11 bases lay in between. The CDR3 loop reads CATSRNDGPYEQYF. The CDR3 nucleotides read TGTGCCACCAGCAGGAATGACGGGCCCTACGAGCAGTACTTC.

Only a few counts were recorded for this clonotype. This chain joins TRBV10-3 and TRBJ2-6; TRBD2 aligns across 12 bases. Germline-derived CDR1 and CDR2 are ENHRY and SYGVKD. Trimming cost V 6 bases and J 3 bases; bases outside gene matches: 0. The CDR3 is 15 residues long. CDR3 protein: CAIRTSGSGANVLTF. The CDR3 nucleotides are TGTGCCATCAGGACTAGCGGGAGTGGGGCCAACGTCCTGACTTTC.

The chain is built from TRBV7-2 and TRBJ2-3; TRBD2 matches at 7 bases. The CDR3 has 15 amino acids. The germline CDR1 and CDR2 sequences are SGHTA and FQGNSA. The V gene end was trimmed by 5 bases and the J gene end by 4 bases; junction bases not matched to a gene: 9. The CDR3 sequence is CASSPNSGFADTQYF. For the CDR3, the DNA is TGTGCCAGCAGCCCAAATAGCGGGTTTGCAGATACGCAGTATTTT.

This clonotype was seen many times. The gene calls are TRBV7-6 and TRBJ2-7, with TRBD2 matching 8 bases. The CDR3 sequence is 14 residues long. From germline, CDR1 is SGHVS and CDR2 FNYEAQ. V trimming: 3 bases; J trimming: 2 bases; junction bases outside the gene matches: 3. CDR3: CASSFGTSPYEQYF. The CDR3 DNA reads as TGTGCCAGCAGCTTCGGGACTAGTCCCTACGAGCAGTACTTC.